A single TCR beta chain is shown here with its context. The antigen remains undetermined. The source of the sample is a study of identical twins. Overall study results and limits: Memory repertoires showed no such pattern, whereas abundant cord blood beta clonotypes carried fewer insertions.

cDNA molecules carried unique molecular identifiers, and template switching added a universal primer site. TCRdb reprocessed the 5' RACE reads with MiXCR, giving one entry per CDR3 protein. The top ten clones hold about 0.27% of a sample with 1.5 million to 2 million distinct CDR3 sequences, roughly a third of them seen once. The source is a newborn girl in good health. Sequences were obtained from cord blood.

The CDR3 here is CASSLTASGGDTQYF. CDR3 bases: TGTGCCAGCAGCCTCACAGCTAGCGGGGGAGATACGCAGTATTTT. The V and J genes are TRBV13 and TRBJ2-3, with TRBD2 matching 10 bases. With 5 bases clipped from V and 5 bases from J, the junction kept 7 bases outside the gene matches. This CDR3 has 15 residues. Germline CDR1 is PRHDT and CDR2 is FYEKMQ (reference sequence).